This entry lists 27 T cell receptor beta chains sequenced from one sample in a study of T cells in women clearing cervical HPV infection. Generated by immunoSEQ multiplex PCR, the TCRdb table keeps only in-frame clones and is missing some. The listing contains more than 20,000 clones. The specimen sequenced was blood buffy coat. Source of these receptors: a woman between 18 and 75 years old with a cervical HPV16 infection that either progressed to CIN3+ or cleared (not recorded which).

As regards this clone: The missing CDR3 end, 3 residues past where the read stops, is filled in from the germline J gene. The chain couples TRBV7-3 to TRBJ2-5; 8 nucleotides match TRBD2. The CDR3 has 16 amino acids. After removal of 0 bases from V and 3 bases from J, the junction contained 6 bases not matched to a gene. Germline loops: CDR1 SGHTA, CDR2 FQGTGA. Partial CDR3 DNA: TGTGCCAGCAGCTTAACCCCGCCGGGGGGGAAAGAGACC. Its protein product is CASSLTPPGGKET. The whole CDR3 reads CASSLTPPGGKETQYF. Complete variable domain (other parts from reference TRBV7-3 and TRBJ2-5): GAGVSQTPSNKVTEKGKYVELRCDPISGHTALYWYRQSLGQGPEFLIYFQGTGAADDSGLPNDRFFAVRPEGSVSTLKIQRTERGDSAVYLCASSLTPPGGKETQYFGPGTRLLVL.

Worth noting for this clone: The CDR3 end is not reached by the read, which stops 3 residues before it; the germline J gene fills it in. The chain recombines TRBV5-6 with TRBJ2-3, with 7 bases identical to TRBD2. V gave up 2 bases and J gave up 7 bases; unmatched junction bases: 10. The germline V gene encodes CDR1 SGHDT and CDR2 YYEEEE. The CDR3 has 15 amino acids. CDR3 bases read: TGTGCCAGCAGCTTAGACCTAGCGGAACTAAATACG. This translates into CASSLDLAELNT. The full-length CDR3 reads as CASSLDLAELNTQYF.

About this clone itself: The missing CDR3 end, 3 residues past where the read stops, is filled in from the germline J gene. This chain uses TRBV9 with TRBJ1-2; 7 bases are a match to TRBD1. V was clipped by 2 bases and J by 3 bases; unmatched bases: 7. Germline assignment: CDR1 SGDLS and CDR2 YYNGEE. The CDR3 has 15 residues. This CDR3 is CASSVTTGTDYGYTF. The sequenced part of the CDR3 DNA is TGTGCCAGCAGCGTTACTACCGGGACAGACTATGGC.

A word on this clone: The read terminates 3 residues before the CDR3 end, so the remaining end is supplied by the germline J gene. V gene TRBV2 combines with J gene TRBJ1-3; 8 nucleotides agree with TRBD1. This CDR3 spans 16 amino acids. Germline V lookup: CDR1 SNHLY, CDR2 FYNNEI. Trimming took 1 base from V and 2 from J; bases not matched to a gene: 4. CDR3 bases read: TGTGCCAGCAGTGAAGGGATGGGACAGGCTGGAAACACC. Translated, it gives CASSEGMGQAGNT. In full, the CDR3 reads CASSEGMGQAGNTIYF.

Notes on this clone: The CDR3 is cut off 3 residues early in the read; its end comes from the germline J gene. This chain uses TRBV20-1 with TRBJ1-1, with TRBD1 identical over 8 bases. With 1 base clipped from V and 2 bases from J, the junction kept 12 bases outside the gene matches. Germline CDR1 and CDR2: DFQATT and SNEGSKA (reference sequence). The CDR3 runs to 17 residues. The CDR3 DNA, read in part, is TGCAGTGCTAGAGTCCTCGGGGGTGGACAGGGAAACACTGAA. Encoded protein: CSARVLGGGQGNTE. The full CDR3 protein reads CSARVLGGGQGNTEAFF.

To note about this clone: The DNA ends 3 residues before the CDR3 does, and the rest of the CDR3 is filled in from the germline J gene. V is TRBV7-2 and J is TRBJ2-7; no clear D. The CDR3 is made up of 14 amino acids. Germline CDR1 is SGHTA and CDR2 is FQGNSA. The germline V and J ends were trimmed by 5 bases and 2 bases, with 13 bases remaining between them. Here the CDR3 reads CASSRLKSPYEQYF. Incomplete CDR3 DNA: TGTGCCAGCAGCCGGTTGAAATCTCCCTACGAG.

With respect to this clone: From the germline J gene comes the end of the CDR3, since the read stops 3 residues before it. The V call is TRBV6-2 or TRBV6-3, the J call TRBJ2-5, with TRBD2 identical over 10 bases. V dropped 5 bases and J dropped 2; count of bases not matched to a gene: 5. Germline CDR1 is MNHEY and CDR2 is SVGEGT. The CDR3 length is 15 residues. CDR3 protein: CASSPLAGTQETQYF. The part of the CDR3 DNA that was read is TGTGCCAGCAGTCCACTAGCGGGGACTCAAGAGACC.

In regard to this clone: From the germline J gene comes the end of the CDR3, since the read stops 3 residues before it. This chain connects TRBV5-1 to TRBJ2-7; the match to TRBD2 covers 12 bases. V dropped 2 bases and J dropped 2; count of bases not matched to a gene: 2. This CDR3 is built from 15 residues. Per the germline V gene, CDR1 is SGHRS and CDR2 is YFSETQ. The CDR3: CASSFSSGGAYEQYF. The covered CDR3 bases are TGCGCCAGCAGCTTTTCTAGCGGGGGGGCCTACGAG.

The CDR3 DNA, read in part, is TGCAGTGCTAAAGACAGGGGAGGGAATCAGCCC. This encodes CSAKDRGGNQP. The CDR3 reads in full as CSAKDRGGNQPQHF. The genes are TRBV20-1 and TRBJ1-5; 8 bases line up with TRBD1. The observed sequence ends 3 residues before the CDR3 terminus, with the missing tail filled in from the germline J gene. V gave up 4 bases and J gave up 4 bases; unmatched junction bases: 6. Germline loops: CDR1 DFQATT, CDR2 SNEGSKA (reference sequence). The CDR3 consists of 14 residues.

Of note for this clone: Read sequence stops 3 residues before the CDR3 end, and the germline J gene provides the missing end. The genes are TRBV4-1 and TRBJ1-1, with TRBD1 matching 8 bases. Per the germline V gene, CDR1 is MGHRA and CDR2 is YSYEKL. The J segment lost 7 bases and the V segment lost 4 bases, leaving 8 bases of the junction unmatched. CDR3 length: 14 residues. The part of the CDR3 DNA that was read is TGCGCCAGCAGCCCAGTCAGGGGGCGGGTTGAA. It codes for CASSPVRGRVE. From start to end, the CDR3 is CASSPVRGRVEAFF.

The CDR3 spells CASREGRSSYNSPLHF. Incomplete CDR3 DNA: TGTGCCAGCAGAGAGGGCCGAAGCTCCTATAATTCACCC. The gene calls are TRBV2 and TRBJ1-6; D remains unclear. The read ends 3 residues shy of where the CDR3 ends; the end is completed using the germline J gene. Trimming shortened V by 6 bases and J by 0 bases, and 12 bases separated the two germline ends. CDR1 is SNHLY, CDR2 FYNNEI, per germline. CDR3 length: 16 residues.

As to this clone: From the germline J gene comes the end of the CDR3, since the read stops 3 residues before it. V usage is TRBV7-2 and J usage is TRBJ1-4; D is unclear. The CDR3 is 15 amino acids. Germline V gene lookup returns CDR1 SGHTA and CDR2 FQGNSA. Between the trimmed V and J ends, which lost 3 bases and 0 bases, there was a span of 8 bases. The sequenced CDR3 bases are TGTGCCAGCAGCTTGGACGGGGCAACTAATGAAAAA. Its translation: CASSLDGATNEK. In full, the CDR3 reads CASSLDGATNEKLFF.

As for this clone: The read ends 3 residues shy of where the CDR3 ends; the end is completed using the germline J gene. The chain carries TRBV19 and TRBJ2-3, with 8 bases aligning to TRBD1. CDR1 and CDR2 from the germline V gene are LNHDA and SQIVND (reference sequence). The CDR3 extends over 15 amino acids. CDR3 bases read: TGTGCCAGTAGTAACGACAGGGGACCCTGGGAGACG. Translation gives CASSNDRGPWET. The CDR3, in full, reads CASSNDRGPWETQYF. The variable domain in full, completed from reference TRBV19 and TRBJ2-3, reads DGGITQSPKYLFRKEGQNVTLSCEQNLNHDAMYWYRQDPGQGLRLIYYSQIVNDFQKGDIAEGYSVSREKKESFPLTVTSAQKNPTAFYLCASSNDRGPWETQYFGPGTRLTVL.

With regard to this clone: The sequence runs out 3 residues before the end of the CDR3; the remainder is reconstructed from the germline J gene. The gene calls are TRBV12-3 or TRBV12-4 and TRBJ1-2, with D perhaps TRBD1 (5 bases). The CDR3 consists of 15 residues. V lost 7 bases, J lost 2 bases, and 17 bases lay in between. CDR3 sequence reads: CASKTGSGFNYGYTF. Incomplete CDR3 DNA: TGTGCCAGCAAGACGGGATCAGGGTTCAACTATGGC.

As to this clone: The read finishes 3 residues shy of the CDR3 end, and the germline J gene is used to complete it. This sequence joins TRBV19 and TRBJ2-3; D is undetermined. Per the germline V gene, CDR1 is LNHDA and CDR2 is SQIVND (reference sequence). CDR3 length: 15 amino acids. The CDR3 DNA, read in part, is TGTGCCAGTAGTATAGCCCCAGACTCCCAAGAGACG. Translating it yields CASSIAPDSQET. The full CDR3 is CASSIAPDSQETQYF.

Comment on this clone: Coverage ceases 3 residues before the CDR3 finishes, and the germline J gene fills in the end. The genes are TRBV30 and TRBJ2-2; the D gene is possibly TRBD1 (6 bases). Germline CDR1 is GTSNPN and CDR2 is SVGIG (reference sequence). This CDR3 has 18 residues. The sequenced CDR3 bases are TGTGCCTGGAGTGTATTCACTTTTCTCTGGGGGCTCTATGAAAAG. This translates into CAWSVFTFLWGLYEK. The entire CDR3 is CAWSVFTFLWGLYEKLFF.

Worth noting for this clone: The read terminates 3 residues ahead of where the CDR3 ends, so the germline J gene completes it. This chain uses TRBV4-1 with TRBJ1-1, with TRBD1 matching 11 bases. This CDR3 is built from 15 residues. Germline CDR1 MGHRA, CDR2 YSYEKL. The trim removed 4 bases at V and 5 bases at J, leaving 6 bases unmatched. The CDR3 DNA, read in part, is TGCGCCAGCAGCCCCGGACAGGGGGCGCGGACTGAA. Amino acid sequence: CASSPGQGARTE. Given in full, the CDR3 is CASSPGQGARTEAFF.

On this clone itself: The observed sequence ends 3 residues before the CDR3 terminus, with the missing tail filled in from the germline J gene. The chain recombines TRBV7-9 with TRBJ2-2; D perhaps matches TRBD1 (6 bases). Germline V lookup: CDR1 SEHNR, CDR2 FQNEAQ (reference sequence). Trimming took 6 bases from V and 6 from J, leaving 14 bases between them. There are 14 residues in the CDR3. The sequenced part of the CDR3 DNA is TGTGCCAGCAGTTTTCGTGGACAGCCCGGGGAG. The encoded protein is CASSFRGQPGE. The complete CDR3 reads CASSFRGQPGELFF. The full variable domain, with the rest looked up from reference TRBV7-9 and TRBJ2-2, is DTGVSQNPRHKITKRGQNVTFRCDPISEHNRLYWYRQTLGQGPEFLTYFQNEAQLEKSRLLSDRFSAERPKGSFSTLEIQRTEQGDSAMYLCASSFRGQPGELFFGEGSRLTVL.

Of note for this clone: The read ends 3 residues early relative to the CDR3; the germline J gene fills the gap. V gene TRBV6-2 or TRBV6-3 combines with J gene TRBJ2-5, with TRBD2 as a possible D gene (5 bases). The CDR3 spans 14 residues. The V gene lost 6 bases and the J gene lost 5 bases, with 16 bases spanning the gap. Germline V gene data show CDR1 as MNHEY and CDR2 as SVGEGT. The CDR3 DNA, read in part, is TGTGCCAGCAGACCCCTCGCGGGCGGGGAGACC. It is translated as CASRPLAGGET. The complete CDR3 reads CASRPLAGGETQYF.

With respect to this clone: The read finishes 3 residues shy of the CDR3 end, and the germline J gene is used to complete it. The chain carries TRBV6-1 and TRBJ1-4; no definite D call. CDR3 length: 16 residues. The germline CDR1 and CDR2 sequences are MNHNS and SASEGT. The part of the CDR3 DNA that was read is TGTGCCAGCAGTGGAACGGTTAGCTCCTATAATTCACCA. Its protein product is CASSGTVSSYNSP. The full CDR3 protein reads CASSGTVSSYNSPLFF.

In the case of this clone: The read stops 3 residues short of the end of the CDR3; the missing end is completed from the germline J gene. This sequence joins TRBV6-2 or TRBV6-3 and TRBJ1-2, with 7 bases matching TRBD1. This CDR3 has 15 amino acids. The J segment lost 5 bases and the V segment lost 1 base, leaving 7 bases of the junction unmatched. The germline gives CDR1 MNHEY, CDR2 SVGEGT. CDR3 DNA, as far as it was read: TGTGCCAGCAGTTACTTCCCGACAGGGCATTATGGC. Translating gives CASSYFPTGHYG. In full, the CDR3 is CASSYFPTGHYGYTF.

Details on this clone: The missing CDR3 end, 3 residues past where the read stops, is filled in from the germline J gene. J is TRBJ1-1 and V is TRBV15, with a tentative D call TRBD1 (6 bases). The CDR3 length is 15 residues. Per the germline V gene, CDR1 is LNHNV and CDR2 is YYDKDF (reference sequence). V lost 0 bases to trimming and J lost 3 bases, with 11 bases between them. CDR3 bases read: TGTGCCACCAGCAGAGATCTCAGGGGTTACACTGAA. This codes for CATSRDLRGYTE. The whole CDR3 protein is CATSRDLRGYTEAFF. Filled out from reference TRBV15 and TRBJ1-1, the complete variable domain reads DAMVIQNPRYQVTQFGKPVTLSCSQTLNHNVMYWYQQKSSQAPKLLFHYYDKDFNNEADTPDNFQSRRPNTSFCFLDIRSPGLGDTAMYLCATSRDLRGYTEAFFGQGTRLTVV.

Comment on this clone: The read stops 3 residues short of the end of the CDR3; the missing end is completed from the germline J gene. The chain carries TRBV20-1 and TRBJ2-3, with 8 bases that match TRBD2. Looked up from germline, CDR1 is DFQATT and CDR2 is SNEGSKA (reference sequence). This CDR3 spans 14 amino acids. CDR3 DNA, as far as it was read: TGCAGTGCTAGAGATTCCAGCGGGGGCGAGACG. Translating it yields CSARDSSGGET. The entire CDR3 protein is CSARDSSGGETQYF.

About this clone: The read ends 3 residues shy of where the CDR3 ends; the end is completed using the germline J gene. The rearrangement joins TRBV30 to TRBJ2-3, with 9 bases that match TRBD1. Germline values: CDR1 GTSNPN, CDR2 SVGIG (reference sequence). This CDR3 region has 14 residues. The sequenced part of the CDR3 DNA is TGTGCCTGGAGTCCTACAGGGGGCTTTCAGCCG. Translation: CAWSPTGGFQP. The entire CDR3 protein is CAWSPTGGFQPQYF.

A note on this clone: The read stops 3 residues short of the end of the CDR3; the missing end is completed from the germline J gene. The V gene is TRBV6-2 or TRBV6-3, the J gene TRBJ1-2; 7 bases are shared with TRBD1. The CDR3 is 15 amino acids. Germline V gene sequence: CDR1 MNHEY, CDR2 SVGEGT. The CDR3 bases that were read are TGTGCCAGCACTAAGACAGGGATTAACCTCTACGAC. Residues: CASTKTGINLYD. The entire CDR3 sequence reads CASTKTGINLYDYTF.

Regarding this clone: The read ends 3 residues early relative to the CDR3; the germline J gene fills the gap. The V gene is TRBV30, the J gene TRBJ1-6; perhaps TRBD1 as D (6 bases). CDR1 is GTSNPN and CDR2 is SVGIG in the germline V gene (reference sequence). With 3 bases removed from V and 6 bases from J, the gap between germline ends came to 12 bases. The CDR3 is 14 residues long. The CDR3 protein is CAWRTRQVNSPLHF. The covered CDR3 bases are TGTGCCTGGAGGACAAGACAGGTTAATTCACCC.

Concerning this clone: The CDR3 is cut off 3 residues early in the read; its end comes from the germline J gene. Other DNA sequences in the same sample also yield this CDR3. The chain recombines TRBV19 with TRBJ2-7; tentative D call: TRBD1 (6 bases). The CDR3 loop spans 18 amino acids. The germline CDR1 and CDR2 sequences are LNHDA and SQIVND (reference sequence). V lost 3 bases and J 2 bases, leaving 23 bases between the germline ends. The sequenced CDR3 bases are TGTGCCAGTAGTATTAGGGCTAAACGGACAGCTGATACCTACGAG. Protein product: CASSIRAKRTADTYE. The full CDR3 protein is CASSIRAKRTADTYEQYF.